The text below deals with one T cell receptor beta chain. Its target is unknown. PCR primers comprised 60 Vbeta and 13 Jbeta primers. Measured with immunoSEQ multiplex PCR; TCRdb has only the in-frame clones, and not every one. The table lists fewer than 130,000 clones, over 65% of them singletons. These data come from a study of cytomegalovirus exposure and HLA in healthy donors. Background on the study: Falling in the Caucasian-associated ancestry cluster were 80% to 85% of about 400 genotyped donors.

This CDR3 has 19 amino acids. The V and J ends lost 4 bases and 1 base, in that order; junction bases with no gene match: 8. Germline lookup yields CDR1 SEHNR and CDR2 FQNEAQ (reference sequence). General study results and limits: A later analysis found TCR association rates differed by HLA locus, highest for DRB1 and lowest for HLA-C. It emerged from a later analysis that several of the most significant clusters appeared to be linked to common viral pathogens.

The sample was PBMCs. This receptor was taken from a woman aged 25-40 years in good health and CMV-seronegative. The rearrangement joins TRBV7-9 to TRBJ2-3; 16 bases fit TRBD2. CDR3 residues: CASSSYGTSGRGGTDTQYF. Here the CDR3 DNA reads TGTGCCAGCAGCTCCTATGGGACTAGCGGGAGGGGTGGCACAGATACGCAGTATTTT.